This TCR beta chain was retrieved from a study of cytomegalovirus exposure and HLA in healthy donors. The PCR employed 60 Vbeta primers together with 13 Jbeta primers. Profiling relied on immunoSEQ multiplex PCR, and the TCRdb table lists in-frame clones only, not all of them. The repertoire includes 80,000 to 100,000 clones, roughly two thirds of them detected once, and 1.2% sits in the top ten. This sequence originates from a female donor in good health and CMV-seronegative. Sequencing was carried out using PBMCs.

CDR3 nucleotide sequence: TGTGCCAGCAGTTCTGGACAGGGGGCTCTGGCTGAAAAACTGTTTTTT. Protein product: CASSSGQGALAEKLFF. This chain uses TRBV6-6 with TRBJ1-4, with 11 bases matching TRBD1. This CDR3 has 16 residues. With V trimmed by 4 bases and J by 7 bases, 8 bases remained unmatched. The germline CDR1 and CDR2 sequences are MNHNY and SVGAGI (reference sequence).